The 30 T cell receptor beta chains listed next were all sequenced from one sample in a study of cytomegalovirus exposure and HLA in healthy donors. Researchers ran the PCR with 60 Vbeta and 13 Jbeta primers. The protocol was immunoSEQ multiplex PCR, while the TCRdb copy is restricted to in-frame clones and leaves out a portion. The table lists about 210,000 clones, about 80% of them singletons. Input material: PBMCs. Receptors were obtained from a woman in her forties or fifties in good health and CMV-seropositive.

This clone was counted between two and nine times. The CDR3 loop reads CASSLVIRGSYNEQFF. Here the CDR3 DNA reads TGTGCCAGCAGCTTGGTGATCCGGGGATCCTACAATGAGCAGTTCTTC. This chain links TRBV5-4 with TRBJ2-1, with TRBD2 as a possible D gene (5 bases). The V gene's germline CDR1 is SGHNT and CDR2 YYREEE (reference sequence). This CDR3 has 16 amino acids. V was clipped by 0 bases and J by 1 base, with 11 bases between them. The full variable domain, in which reference TRBV5-4 and TRBJ2-1 provide the parts outside the CDR3, is ETGVTQSPTHLIKTRGQQVTLRCSSQSGHNTVSWYQQALGQGPQFIFQYYREEENGRGNFPPRFSGLQFPNYSSELNVNALELDDSALYLCASSLVIRGSYNEQFFGPGTRLTVL.

Details on this clone: Other nucleotide sequences from this sample produce the same CDR3. The rearrangement joins TRBV5-5 to TRBJ2-1, with D unresolved. Germline V gene sequence: CDR1 SGHKS, CDR2 YYEKEE (reference sequence). With 2 bases removed from V and 7 bases from J, the gap between germline ends came to 7 bases. The CDR3 loop spans 12 amino acids. CDR3 in amino acids: CASSLGGNEQFF. The CDR3 DNA reads TGTGCCAGCAGCTTAGGCGGTAATGAGCAGTTCTTC.

In this sample, this clone turned up a few times. The J gene is TRBJ2-3, the V gene TRBV4-1; 8 bases are a match to TRBD2. Germline lookup yields CDR1 MGHRA and CDR2 YSYEKL. V trimming: 6 bases; J trimming: 6 bases; junction bases outside the gene matches: 8. CDR3 length equals 14 residues. The CDR3 sequence: CASRGSGGPDTQYF. The CDR3 coding sequence is TGCGCCAGCAGGGGGAGCGGGGGTCCCGATACGCAGTATTTT.

The rearrangement joins TRBV11-2 to TRBJ2-1; 8 nucleotides agree with TRBD2. The CDR3 runs 14 residues. J was trimmed by 10 bases and V by 4 bases; bases with no gene match: 9. Per germline, CDR1 SGHAT and CDR2 FQNNGV. CDR3 residues: CASSSRVAGWEQFF. The CDR3 bases are TGTGCCAGCAGCTCCCGGGTAGCGGGGTGGGAGCAGTTCTTC.

The rearrangement links TRBV5-1 to TRBJ1-1; perhaps TRBD1 as D (6 bases). The V end lost 8 bases, the J end lost 0 bases, and 8 bases lay between the germline ends. The germline gives CDR1 SGHRS, CDR2 YFSETQ. This CDR3 has 12 amino acids. The DNA of the CDR3 is TGCGCCAGTGGACAGCTGAACACTGAAGCTTTCTTT. It is translated as CASGQLNTEAFF.

J is TRBJ2-3 and V is TRBV10-1; TRBD1 aligns across 9 bases. Germline V CDR1 and CDR2: WNHNN, SYGVQD (reference sequence). CDR3 length equals 15 residues. J was trimmed by 0 bases and V by 6 bases; bases with no gene match: 4. The CDR3 bases are TGCGCCAGCAGCCGGGACAGGGATAGCACAGATACGCAGTATTTT. Translation gives CASSRDRDSTDTQYF.

The rearrangement uses TRBV7-9 and TRBJ1-1; possibly TRBD1 for D (5 bases). The germline V and J ends were trimmed by 7 bases and 5 bases, with 14 bases remaining between them. The CDR3 has 13 amino acids. The germline CDR1 and CDR2 sequences are SEHNR and FQNEAQ (reference sequence). The CDR3 bases are TGTGCCAGCACCTCGGGTGGGGGGACTGAAGCTTTCTTT. Residues: CASTSGGGTEAFF.

This rearrangement joins TRBV6-5 to TRBJ2-3; 9 nucleotides agree with TRBD1. Germline-derived CDR1 and CDR2 are MNHEY and SVGAGI. The V gene end was trimmed by 2 bases and the J gene end by 2 bases; junction bases not matched to a gene: 5. The CDR3 spans 16 residues. In DNA form, the CDR3 reads TGTGCCAGCAGTTACGAGCGGACAGGGGACACAGATACGCAGTATTTT. Its translation is CASSYERTGDTDTQYF.

This clone was recorded only once. The chain recombines TRBV7-2 with TRBJ2-7, with 8 bases identical to TRBD2. The CDR3 is made up of 15 amino acids. Looked up from germline, CDR1 is SGHTA and CDR2 is FQGNSA. Germline trimming cut 5 bases from V and 2 bases from J; bases unmatched to any gene: 8. The CDR3 DNA follows: TGTGCCAGCAGCCAGGCCGGCGGGGGGACCTACGAGCAGTACTTC. This codes for CASSQAGGGTYEQYF.

The chain joins TRBV18 to TRBJ1-2; 12 positions match TRBD1. CDR3 length equals 16 residues. The germline gives CDR1 KGHSH, CDR2 LQKENI. The ends lost 3 bases at V and 9 bases at J; junction bases unmatched: 11. As DNA, the CDR3 is TGTGCCAGCTCACCCAACTCGGGACAGGGGGCATTGAGCTACACCTTC. This gives the protein CASSPNSGQGALSYTF.

The chain recombines TRBV11-2 with TRBJ2-7; D not certain. This CDR3 spans 16 amino acids. CDR1 and CDR2 from the germline V gene are SGHAT and FQNNGV. V lost 0 bases and J 4 bases, leaving 16 bases between the germline ends. The CDR3 nucleotides read TGTGCCAGCAGCTTAGATGTCAGCGTATACCAATACGAGCAGTACTTC. This gives the protein CASSLDVSVYQYEQYF.

The CDR3 sequence: CASSAYDRDFQETQYF. In nucleotides, the CDR3 is TGTGCCAGCAGCGCATACGACCGGGACTTCCAAGAGACCCAGTACTTC. The chain carries TRBV9 and TRBJ2-5; D might be TRBD2 (6 bases). This CDR3 spans 16 amino acids. Germline V gene data show CDR1 as SGDLS and CDR2 as YYNGEE. With 3 bases removed from V and 1 base from J, the gap between germline ends came to 16 bases. The full variable domain, completed using reference TRBV9 and TRBJ2-5, is DSGVTQTPKHLITATGQRVTLRCSPRSGDLSVYWYQQSLDQGLQFLIQYYNGEERAKGNILERFSAQQFPDLHSELNLSSLELGDSALYFCASSAYDRDFQETQYFGPGTRLLVL.

The V and J genes are TRBV7-9 and TRBJ2-5, with TRBD2 identical over 13 bases. This CDR3 is 15 amino acids long. Per germline, CDR1 SEHNR and CDR2 FQNEAQ (reference sequence). The junction had 4 bases not matched to a gene; V was cut back by 5 bases and J by 4 bases. The CDR3 region is CASSEGLAGIETQYF. CDR3 nucleotides: TGTGCCAGCAGCGAGGGACTAGCGGGGATAGAGACCCAGTACTTC.

The V call is TRBV6-5, the J call TRBJ1-2; a weak D match, TRBD1 (6 bases). The CDR3 runs 15 residues. The germline V and J ends were trimmed by 2 bases and 2 bases, with 12 bases remaining between them. CDR1 is MNHEY, CDR2 SVGAGI, per germline. This CDR3 reads CASSYTRDNNYGYTF. Here the CDR3 DNA reads TGTGCCAGCAGTTACACCCGGGACAACAACTATGGCTACACCTTC.

The chain couples TRBV6-5 to TRBJ1-6; D uncertain. CDR1 MNHEY and CDR2 SVGAGI come from the germline V gene. V was pared by 8 bases and J by 8 bases, with 16 bases between. The CDR3 spans 14 residues. The CDR3 loop is CASASRVHDSPLHF. CDR3 nucleotide sequence: TGTGCCAGCGCCTCCCGGGTTCACGATTCACCCCTCCACTTT.

The chain recombines TRBV6-6 with TRBJ1-3; D is uncertain. This CDR3 region has 12 residues. V lost 6 bases, J lost 0 bases, and 3 bases lay in between. Germline loops: CDR1 MNHNY, CDR2 SVGAGI (reference sequence). The DNA of the CDR3 is TGTGCCAGCAGACTCTCTGGAAACACCATATATTTT. This encodes CASRLSGNTIYF.

The rearrangement links TRBV2 to TRBJ2-7; D is perhaps TRBD1 (6 bases). Trimming took 10 bases from V and 6 from J, leaving 19 bases between them. Germline V lookup: CDR1 SNHLY, CDR2 FYNNEI. CDR3 length: 13 amino acids. As DNA, the CDR3 is TGTGCCATACAAAACGTGGCAGGGGCCGAGCAGTACTTC. Encoded protein: CAIQNVAGAEQYF. Full variable domain (missing parts from reference TRBV2 and TRBJ2-7): EPEVTQTPSHQVTQMGQEVILRCVPISNHLYFYWYRQILGQKVEFLVSFYNNEISEKSEIFDDQFSVERPDGSNFTLKIRSTKLEDSAMYFCAIQNVAGAEQYFGPGTRLTVT.

The chain has TRBV5-1 and TRBJ2-3; 7 bases align to TRBD2. The length of the CDR3 is 15 residues. V shed 0 bases and J 6 bases; nucleotides not matched to a gene: 7. Germline CDR1 and CDR2: SGHRS and YFSETQ. CDR3 DNA: TGCGCCAGCAGCTTGGTTGGCGGGGGAGTGGATACGCAGTATTTT. Its translation: CASSLVGGGVDTQYF. Full variable domain (outside the CDR3, taken from reference TRBV5-1 and TRBJ2-3): KAGVTQTPRYLIKTRGQQVTLSCSPISGHRSVSWYQQTPGQGLQFLFEYFSETQRNKGNFPGRFSGRQFSNSRSEMNVSTLELGDSALYLCASSLVGGGVDTQYFGPGTRLTVL.

The chain joins TRBV19 to TRBJ1-6; TRBD1 matches at 7 bases. The CDR3 is 14 residues long. The V gene end was trimmed by 9 bases and the J gene end by 4 bases; junction bases not matched to a gene: 6. CDR1 and CDR2 (germline): LNHDA, SQIVND (reference sequence). Written as DNA, the CDR3 is TGTGCCAGCACCTCGACAGGGTATAATTCACCCCTCCACTTT. Encoded protein: CASTSTGYNSPLHF.

This clone was detected only once. The chain employs TRBV10-3 and TRBJ1-5, with D hard to call. Looked up from germline, CDR1 is ENHRY and CDR2 is SYGVKD. CDR3 length equals 12 residues. V was pared by 0 bases and J by 6 bases, with 3 bases between. CDR3 nucleotide sequence: TGTGCCATCAGTGAGTCTAGTCAGCCCCAGCATTTT. It specifies CAISESSQPQHF.

The gene calls are TRBV19 and TRBJ1-2; tentatively, D is TRBD1 (6 bases). The ends were cut back, 8 bases at V and 6 bases at J, with 16 bases in the middle. The CDR3 length is 13 residues. Germline V gene lookup returns CDR1 LNHDA and CDR2 SQIVND (reference sequence). In DNA, the CDR3 is TGTGCCAGTTCCCAGGGGCGCAGAAATGGCTACACCTTC. Its translation: CASSQGRRNGYTF.

This clone was seen more than once but under ten times. V gene TRBV6-1 combines with J gene TRBJ1-3, with unresolved D. CDR1 MNHNS and CDR2 SASEGT come from the germline V gene. V shed 2 bases and J shed 0 bases, with 17 bases lying between them. The CDR3 runs 18 residues. The CDR3 loop reads CASSERFLDGRSGNTIYF. The CDR3 DNA sequence: TGTGCCAGCAGTGAACGGTTTCTAGACGGCCGCTCTGGAAACACCATATATTTT.

The chain combines TRBV7-2 with TRBJ2-5, with TRBD2 matching over 11 bases. Germline V gene lookup returns CDR1 SGHTA and CDR2 FQGNSA. The CDR3 covers 15 residues. The V and J ends lost 5 bases and 5 bases, in that order; junction bases with no gene match: 7. In nucleotides, the CDR3 is TGTGCCAGCAGCCACGGACTAGCGGGCGCTGAGACCCAGTACTTC. It is translated as CASSHGLAGAETQYF.

This clone has just a few counts. The chain joins TRBV6-5 to TRBJ1-2, with TRBD1 matching 8 bases. Looked up from germline, CDR1 is MNHEY and CDR2 is SVGAGI. The CDR3 extends over 14 amino acids. V shed 2 bases, J shed 2 bases, and the junction held 1 base outside the gene matches. The CDR3 sequence is CASSYRQGNYGYTF. CDR3 nucleotide sequence: TGTGCCAGCAGTTACCGACAGGGGAACTATGGCTACACCTTC.

This clone has only one observation. CDR3 DNA sequence: TGTGCCAGCAGCGCATCCCACACAGGGAATGGCTACACCTTC. It yields the protein CASSASHTGNGYTF. V usage is TRBV7-9 and J usage is TRBJ1-2; D may be TRBD1 (6 bases). Trimming removed 5 bases at V and 6 bases at J, with 16 bases between. The CDR3 has 14 amino acids. Germline-derived CDR1 and CDR2 are SEHNR and FQNEAQ (reference sequence).

This clone was recorded only once. This chain connects TRBV9 to TRBJ2-1, with 7 bases that match TRBD1. Germline V gene sequence: CDR1 SGDLS, CDR2 YYNGEE. V lost 0 bases to trimming and J lost 4 bases; unmatched junction nucleotides: 4. The CDR3 spans 15 residues. In DNA, the CDR3 is TGTGCCAGCAGCGTAGTAGGACAGGCATACAATGAGCAGTTCTTC. As protein: CASSVVGQAYNEQFF. The full variable domain, in which reference TRBV9 and TRBJ2-1 provide the parts outside the CDR3, is DSGVTQTPKHLITATGQRVTLRCSPRSGDLSVYWYQQSLDQGLQFLIQYYNGEERAKGNILERFSAQQFPDLHSELNLSSLELGDSALYFCASSVVGQAYNEQFFGPGTRLTVL.

This rearrangement joins TRBV27 to TRBJ2-1; the match to TRBD2 covers 8 bases. Germline trimming cut 7 bases from V and 8 bases from J; bases unmatched to any gene: 25. This CDR3 is 19 amino acids long. Germline CDR1 and CDR2: MNHEY and SMNVEV (reference sequence). The CDR3 DNA follows: TGTGCCAGCACCTTAAAGGGATTCGGGGGGGCCACCCTGGGGGATGAGCAGTTCTTC. This encodes CASTLKGFGGATLGDEQFF.

The chain links TRBV18 to TRBJ2-3, with TRBD2 identical over 9 bases. V trimming: 2 bases; J trimming: 0 bases; junction bases outside the gene matches: 3. CDR1 KGHSH and CDR2 LQKENI come from the germline V gene. This CDR3 is built from 16 residues. The CDR3, as DNA: TGTGCCAGCTCACCAACACTAGCGGGCAGCACAGATACGCAGTATTTT. This sequence encodes CASSPTLAGSTDTQYF.

The genes are TRBV5-4 and TRBJ1-2; maybe TRBD1 (5 bases). V was pared by 4 bases and J by 2 bases, with 15 bases between. Per germline, CDR1 SGHNT and CDR2 YYREEE (reference sequence). This CDR3 is built from 15 residues. CDR3 DNA sequence: TGTGCCAGCAGCCGCCCGGCGGGGGGAAACTATGGCTACACCTTC. Amino acid sequence: CASSRPAGGNYGYTF.

This chain links TRBV7-9 with TRBJ1-2; D possibly corresponds to TRBD1 (5 bases). This CDR3 region has 13 residues. Trimming left V 4 bases short and J 8 bases short, with 14 bases between. The germline CDR1 and CDR2 sequences are SEHNR and FQNEAQ (reference sequence). CDR3: CASSYQRRGGYTF. For the CDR3, the DNA is TGTGCCAGCAGCTACCAAAGGAGGGGCGGCTACACCTTC.